This is a list of T cell receptor beta chains from one sample in a study of human T cells and chemical hapten exposure. TCRdb called the RACE reads again in MiXCR, with one record for every CDR3 protein. The data contain 75,000 to 100,000 distinct CDR3 sequences, around 9% of them seen just once; the ten biggest clones take up 2.5% to 3%. Sequencing input: whole blood. These receptor sequences come from a female donor in good health. Some clones in this sample may be carry-over from other donors' samples. Each CDR3 is given with its conserved first and last residue. The order of the fields is D gene, J gene, V gene, clone size, CDR3 DNA, CDR3 protein. The D gene is left open where the match is weak. Not every row has a clone size; where given, it reads once, few, many or a size class.

>TRBD2|TRBJ2-7|TRBV28|many
TGTGCCAGCAGCTTATCGATGAGCGGGACCACCTACGAGCAGTACTTC
CASSLSMSGTTYEQYF
>NA|TRBJ2-7|TRBV12-3/TRBV12-4|NA
TGTGCCAGCAGTTTAGCGCCTTTTGACATCTACGAGCAGTACTTC
CASSLAPFDIYEQYF
>TRBD1|TRBJ1-6|TRBV28|few
TGTGCCAGCAGTTCGACAGGGGGAAATTCACCCCTCCACTTT
CASSSTGGNSPLHF
>TRBD2|TRBJ2-2|TRBV6-2/TRBV6-3|NA
TGTGCCAGCAGTTATCCAGAGAGGCGGGAGGTAGCCACCGGGGAGCTGTTTTTT
CASSYPERREVATGELFF
>NA|TRBJ1-1|TRBV29-1|many
TGCAGCGTTGTAAGGGTTGGTGAAGCTTTCTTT
CSVVRVGEAFF
>NA|TRBJ2-7|TRBV28|NA
TGTGCCAGGTCCCAGGGCGGCGAGCAGTACTTC
CARSQGGEQYF
>NA|TRBJ1-1|TRBV7-9|many
TGTGCCAGCAGGGGGTCAGGCGCGGACACTGAAGCTTTCTTT
CASRGSGADTEAFF
>NA|TRBJ2-3|TRBV7-2|NA
TGTGCCAGCAGCCGCGCACGGGGACTGCGCACAGATACGCAGTATTTT
CASSRARGLRTDTQYF
>TRBD2|TRBJ2-3|TRBV9|NA
TGTGCCAGCAGCTCCGGGACTACTACCACAGATACGCAGTATTTT
CASSSGTTTTDTQYF
>NA|TRBJ1-2|TRBV11-2|few
TGTGCCAGCAGGGGGGGGGCAGACCGCTATAACTATGGCTACACCTTC
CASRGGADRYNYGYTF
>TRBD1|TRBJ1-1|TRBV2|many
TGTGCCAGCAGTGAGAGACAGGGGAGGCCCACTGAAGCTTTCTTT
CASSERQGRPTEAFF
>NA|TRBJ1-1|TRBV5-1|NA
TGCGCCAGCAGCGCACCGGGTAACACTGAAGCTTTCTTT
CASSAPGNTEAFF
>NA|TRBJ2-7|TRBV20-1|few
TGCAGTGCTAATTTGCGGGGCTACGAGCAGTACTTC
CSANLRGYEQYF
>NA|TRBJ2-4|TRBV28|few
TGTGCCAGCAGGGGACTCCAAGGCATTCAGTACTTC
CASRGLQGIQYF
>TRBD2|TRBJ2-1|TRBV28|few
TGTGCCAGCAGACGGCTAGCGGGTCTGACTAGCTCCTACAATGAGCAGTTCTTC
CASRRLAGLTSSYNEQFF
>TRBD1|TRBJ2-1|TRBV7-3|NA
TGTGCCAGCAGCCAAACAGGGGGCTACTCCTACAATGAGCAGTTCTTC
CASSQTGGYSYNEQFF